This entry is about one T cell receptor (beta chain). The data derive from a study of blood T cell repertoires in COVID-19. Overall study context: Specimens from acute and convalescent COVID-19 originated in the United States, Italy and Spain.

CDR3 size: 15 residues. The germline V gene has CDR1 LGHNT and CDR2 FRNRAP. The ends were cut back, 1 base at V and 5 bases at J, with 12 bases in the middle. Authors' analysis steps: Nucleated cell number was recorded as an estimate derived from reference gene primer amplification. The data were produced by immunoSEQ multiplex PCR, yet TCRdb's version contains in-frame clones alone and is incomplete. V and J calls and clone size are given by that table; D and trimming were obtained from the DNA. The sample holds 200,000 to 250,000 clones; 86% are singletons and the top ten take roughly 4.2%. The chain links TRBV12-5 to TRBJ1-5; tentative D call: TRBD1 (6 bases). This clonotype was obtained from a man in his forties or fifties with acute or convalescent COVID-19. The sequencing input was peripheral blood. CDR3 in amino acids: CASGLAHAGDQPQHF. The CDR3 nucleotides read TGTGCTAGTGGTTTGGCCCACGCAGGGGATCAGCCCCAGCATTTT. Full variable domain (rest looked up from reference TRBV12-5 and TRBJ1-5): DARVTQTPRHKVTEMGQEVTMRCQPILGHNTVFWYRQTMMQGLELLAYFRNRAPLDDSGMPKDRFSAEMPDATLATLKIQPSEPRDSAVYFCASGLAHAGDQPQHFGDGTRLSIL.